This T cell receptor (beta chain) was obtained from a study of blood T cell repertoires in COVID-19. A few counts support this clone. Produced via immunoSEQ multiplex PCR; TCRdb's table is partial and in-frame only. The sample contains 200,000 to 250,000 clones, 83% of which appear only once. J gave up 5 bases and V 4 bases, and 13 bases lay outside the gene matches. The CDR3 totals 16 residues. From germline, CDR1 is SQVTM and CDR2 ANQGSEA. The material sequenced was peripheral blood. The receptor's source is a woman in her twenties or thirties with COVID-19, enrolled during active disease. The chain combines TRBV29-1 with TRBJ2-3, with TRBD2 matching 9 bases. CDR3 nucleotide sequence: TGCAGCGTTGTAGCGGGGGACCTATCAGTCGGAGATACGCAGTATTTT. Residues: CSVVAGDLSVGDTQYF.